These 23 T cell receptor beta chains originate from one sample sequenced in a study of CD8+CD57+ T cells in acquired aplastic anemia. Genomic DNA acted as the template from which TCR beta VDJ combination and CDR3 sequence profiling were carried out. TCRdb redid the calling of the reads with MiXCR, one entry per CDR3 protein. Among 150,000 or so distinct CDR3 sequences listed, roughly 48% were seen once. Patients picked for sequencing had shown CD8+CD57+ cell expansion detected by flow cytometry. The sequencing input was sorted CD4+, CD8+, or CD8+CD57+ T cells (not recorded which) from PBMCs. These receptors all come from a human donor with aplastic anemia.

CDR3 sequence reads: CATSVSGGPVVYNEKLFF. CDR3 coding DNA: TGTGCCACCAGCGTTTCAGGGGGCCCAGTCGTCTATAATGAAAAACTGTTTTTT. This chain uses TRBV24-1 with TRBJ1-4, with TRBD1 identical over 8 bases. Unmatched junction bases numbered 16, after V lost 7 bases and J lost 4 bases. The CDR3 runs 18 residues. The germline gives CDR1 KGHDR, CDR2 SFDVKD.

The V and J genes are TRBV7-3 and TRBJ2-1; TRBD2 might be the D (6 bases). The germline V gene has CDR1 SGHTA and CDR2 FQGTGA. Trimming removed 4 bases at V and 6 bases at J, with 10 bases between. The CDR3 has 13 residues. The CDR3: CASSSTTSNEQFF. The CDR3 coding sequence is TGTGCCAGCAGCTCAACGACTAGCAATGAGCAGTTCTTC.

The genes are TRBV5-1 and TRBJ1-5, with 10 positions matching TRBD1. This CDR3 contains 15 residues. Germline V gene data show CDR1 as SGHRS and CDR2 as YFSETQ. J lost 3 bases, V lost 3 bases, and 3 bases had no gene match. The CDR3 loop is CASSSGQGTNQPQHF. Here the CDR3 DNA reads TGCGCCAGCAGCTCGGGACAGGGGACCAATCAGCCCCAGCATTTT.

The table lists this clonotype with many counts. V is TRBV19 and J is TRBJ1-3, with D uncertain. Trimming left V 1 base short and J 1 base short, with 11 bases between. The V gene's germline CDR1 is LNHDA and CDR2 SQIVND (reference sequence). The CDR3 runs to 16 residues. Here the CDR3 reads CASSIAAEKSGNTIYF. DNA of the CDR3: TGTGCCAGTAGTATAGCAGCCGAAAAGTCTGGAAACACCATATATTTT.

This clonotype was observed a few times. The CDR3 bases are TGTGCCAGCAGCCACCCCTTGCGTTCCACCGGGGAGCTGTTTTTT. It codes for CASSHPLRSTGELFF. This chain connects TRBV2 to TRBJ2-2, with unresolved D. Per germline, CDR1 SNHLY and CDR2 FYNNEI. The ends were cut back, 6 bases at V and 4 bases at J, with 15 bases in the middle. This CDR3 region has 15 residues. Full variable domain (remainder filled in from reference TRBV2 and TRBJ2-2): EPEVTQTPSHQVTQMGQEVILRCVPISNHLYFYWYRQILGQKVEFLVSFYNNEISEKSEIFDDQFSVERPDGSNFTLKIRSTKLEDSAMYFCASSHPLRSTGELFFGEGSRLTVL.

V is TRBV10-3 and J is TRBJ1-2, with a tentative D call TRBD1 (5 bases). Per germline, CDR1 ENHRY and CDR2 SYGVKD. The CDR3 is 14 amino acids. V lost 10 bases and J 2 bases, leaving 17 bases between the germline ends. For the CDR3, the DNA is TGTGCCACGGGAACCAGGGACCCCAACTATGGCTACACCTTC. Protein product: CATGTRDPNYGYTF.

This clonotype was recorded at least ten times. The rearrangement uses TRBV6-1 and TRBJ1-1; tentatively, D is TRBD1 (6 bases). V was pared by 9 bases and J by 6 bases, with 26 bases between. This CDR3 contains 16 residues. Germline V gene lookup returns CDR1 MNHNS and CDR2 SASEGT. The CDR3 bases are TGTGCCAGTGATACGGGACAAGGCCTTCTGCGAGCTGAAGCTTTCTTT. Translation gives CASDTGQGLLRAEAFF.

V gene TRBV24-1 combines with J gene TRBJ2-2, with 7 bases aligning to TRBD2. This CDR3 has 16 amino acids. With V trimmed by 5 bases and J by 0 bases, 5 bases remained unmatched. Germline V gene lookup returns CDR1 KGHDR and CDR2 SFDVKD. The CDR3 loop reads CATSVLAGANTGELFF. The CDR3, as DNA: TGTGCCACCAGTGTCTTAGCGGGCGCGAACACCGGGGAGCTGTTTTTT.

This clonotype has at least ten counts. V gene TRBV12-3 or TRBV12-4 combines with J gene TRBJ1-6; D is unclear. The ends were cut back, 8 bases at V and 14 bases at J, with 19 bases in the middle. CDR3 length equals 13 residues. The CDR3 sequence is CASSDGQTSTLHF. DNA for the CDR3: TGTGCCAGCTCGGACGGGCAAACTTCGACCCTCCACTTT.

This clonotype was detected ten times or more. V is TRBV12-3 or TRBV12-4 and J is TRBJ2-1; D remains unclear. V was pared by 4 bases and J by 4 bases, with 11 bases between. The CDR3 sequence is 14 residues long. The CDR3 is CASSSVRFYNEQFF. For the CDR3, the DNA is TGTGCCAGCAGTTCGGTCAGGTTTTACAATGAGCAGTTCTTC.

This clonotype was observed at least ten times. The chain employs TRBV6-4 and TRBJ2-3, with 8 bases that match TRBD2. Germline values: CDR1 MRHNA, CDR2 SNTAGT. J gave up 4 bases and V 6 bases, and 12 bases lay outside the gene matches. The CDR3 totals 16 residues. The CDR3 DNA follows: TGTGCCAGCAGCCCGGGGAGCGGGGGCAGTGCAGATACGCAGTATTTT. Its translation: CASSPGSGGSADTQYF.

This clonotype was observed many times. The chain recombines TRBV9 with TRBJ2-3; 9 nucleotides match TRBD1. The CDR3 runs 15 residues. The V and J ends lost 4 bases and 3 bases, in that order; junction bases with no gene match: 6. The germline V gene encodes CDR1 SGDLS and CDR2 YYNGEE. CDR3 in amino acids: CASSTGTGRTDTQYF. The CDR3, as DNA: TGTGCCAGCAGCACCGGGACAGGGAGGACAGATACGCAGTATTTT.

The CDR3 coding sequence is TGTGCCACCAGTGATACTAGCGGGAGTCCATCAGATACGCAGTATTTT. Translating it yields CATSDTSGSPSDTQYF. The chain uses TRBV24-1 and TRBJ2-3; TRBD2 agrees at 11 bases. V lost 3 bases and J lost 4; bases outside the gene matches: 5. CDR3 length: 16 amino acids. Germline V CDR1 and CDR2: KGHDR, SFDVKD.

The rearrangement uses TRBV5-4 and TRBJ2-2, with 10 bases matching TRBD2. Trimming took 4 bases from V and 6 from J; bases not matched to a gene: 6. CDR3 size: 15 residues. CDR1 SGHNT and CDR2 YYREEE come from the germline V gene (reference sequence). The CDR3 loop reads CASSKAGGRSGELFF. The CDR3, as DNA: TGTGCCAGCAGCAAAGCGGGAGGGCGGTCCGGGGAGCTGTTTTTT.

This clonotype was seen many times. The chain combines TRBV2 with TRBJ1-1, with D perhaps TRBD1 (6 bases). Between the trimmed V and J ends, which lost 8 bases and 11 bases, there was a span of 15 bases. The CDR3 spans 11 residues. Looked up from germline, CDR1 is SNHLY and CDR2 is FYNNEI. CDR3 sequence (DNA): TGTGCCAGCCACAACAGGGAAGAGGCTTTCTTT. It translates to CASHNREEAFF.

V usage is TRBV10-1 and J usage is TRBJ1-3; no reliable D call. Trimming removed 2 bases from V and 0 bases from J, with 8 bases in between. CDR3 length: 15 amino acids. Looked up from germline, CDR1 is WNHNN and CDR2 is SYGVQD (reference sequence). The CDR3 DNA reads TGCGCCAGCAGTGAGACGCAGGACTCTGGAAACACCATATATTTT. Its translation: CASSETQDSGNTIYF.

This chain uses TRBV5-1 with TRBJ2-1; TRBD2 matches 9 bases. The V and J ends lost 4 bases and 7 bases, in that order; junction bases with no gene match: 6. This CDR3 spans 14 amino acids. CDR1 and CDR2 from the germline V gene are SGHRS and YFSETQ. The CDR3 sequence is CASSMGLAGNEQFF. The CDR3 DNA sequence: TGCGCCAGCAGCATGGGACTAGCTGGGAATGAGCAGTTCTTC.

The chain couples TRBV20-1 to TRBJ2-3, with a possible D match to TRBD2 (5 bases). The CDR3 is 14 residues long. V dropped 3 bases and J dropped 3 bases, with 13 bases sitting between them. Germline V gene sequence: CDR1 DFQATT, CDR2 SNEGSKA (reference sequence). The CDR3 region is CSASDYDLTDTQYF. The CDR3 nucleotides are TGCAGTGCTAGCGACTACGACTTAACAGATACGCAGTATTTT.

Remarks on this clonotype: A much larger clone lies one base from this, so it may be a read error. The rearrangement uses TRBV9 and TRBJ2-7, with TRBD1 matching 9 bases. The germline CDR1 and CDR2 sequences are SGDLS and YYNGEE. This CDR3 is 18 amino acids long. The CDR3 nucleotides are TGTGCCAGCAGCAACAACATACAACCGGGACAGGGCTTCTACGAGCGGTACTTC. Its translation: CASSNNIQPGQGFYERYF.

This clonotype was seen a few times. V usage is TRBV11-2 and J usage is TRBJ2-5; 8 bases agree with TRBD2. Trimming took 1 base from V and 5 from J; bases not matched to a gene: 6. The V gene's germline CDR1 is SGHAT and CDR2 FQNNGV. The CDR3 runs 15 residues. As DNA, the CDR3 is TGTGCCAGCAGCTTAGTAATAGCGGGGATGGAGACCCAGTACTTC. Protein sequence: CASSLVIAGMETQYF.

The table lists this clonotype with many counts. The J gene is TRBJ2-1, the V gene TRBV7-6; 12 positions agree with TRBD2. CDR1 and CDR2 (germline): SGHVS, FNYEAQ. The CDR3 runs to 16 residues. J lost 8 bases, V lost 4 bases, and 9 bases had no gene match. For the CDR3, the DNA is TGTGCCAGCAGCTCCACTAGCGGGAGGATTGATTATGAGCAGTTCTTC. Its translation is CASSSTSGRIDYEQFF.

The genes are TRBV11-1 and TRBJ2-1; 9 nucleotides agree with TRBD2. The CDR3 runs 15 residues. Trimming took 5 bases from V and 13 from J; bases not matched to a gene: 15. Germline V CDR1 and CDR2: SGHAT, FQDESV (reference sequence). The CDR3 nucleotides read TGTGCCAGCAGCCCAGTGGGGTCTAGCGGGAACACTCAGTTCTTC. It specifies CASSPVGSSGNTQFF. Looking up the rest from reference TRBV11-1 and TRBJ2-1 gives the full variable domain: EAEVAQSPRYKITEKSQAVAFWCDPISGHATLYWYRQILGQGPELLVQFQDESVVDDSQLPKDRFSAERLKGVDSTLKIQPAELGDSAMYLCASSPVGSSGNTQFFGPGTRLTVL.

This clonotype was counted at least ten times. The chain joins TRBV11-2 to TRBJ1-2; a possible D gene is TRBD1 (5 bases). This CDR3 has 14 residues. The V gene's germline CDR1 is SGHAT and CDR2 FQNNGV. V lost 1 base and J lost 8, with 14 bases in between. CDR3 loop: CASSLVGADGGYTF. The CDR3 DNA follows: TGTGCCAGCAGCTTAGTTGGGGCCGATGGGGGCTACACCTTC. Combining the CDR3 with reference TRBV11-2 and TRBJ1-2 gives the whole variable domain EAGVAQSPRYKIIEKRQSVAFWCNPISGHATLYWYQQILGQGPKLLIQFQNNGVVDDSQLPKDRFSAERLKGVDSTLKIQPAKLEDSAVYLCASSLVGADGGYTFGSGTRLTVV.